This T cell receptor beta chain was captured in a study of blood T cell repertoires in COVID-19. About the study: Sample material is recorded as cDNA or gDNA derived from T cells, B-cell-depleted T cells, or PBMCs.

Source study methods: Scientists estimated how many nucleated cells there were by amplifying reference gene primers. The table came from immunoSEQ multiplex PCR; TCRdb's copy has only in-frame clones and leaves some out. The D gene and trimming were derived from the DNA, and the V and J assignments and clone size from that table. The sample lists a few hundred thousand clones, more than 70% occurring once. Germline loops: CDR1 LGHDT, CDR2 YNNKEL (reference sequence). This CDR3 spans 22 amino acids. Trimming removed 3 bases from V and 2 bases from J; junction bases left unmatched: 22. Sequencing was carried out using peripheral blood. The chain uses TRBV3-1 (or the pseudogene TRBV3-2) and TRBJ2-3; 11 nucleotides agree with TRBD2. This clonotype was sampled from a man aged 40-55 years with acute or convalescent COVID-19. CDR3 residues: CASSHKYPGLAGGLMYTDTQYF. CDR3 sequence (DNA): TGTGCCAGCAGCCACAAATACCCCGGCTTAGCGGGGGGGCTCATGTACACAGATACGCAGTATTTT.